The 10 T cell receptor beta chains in this list originate from one sample, sequenced in a study of shared clonotypes between healthy human individuals. The repertoire was sequenced with immunoSEQ multiplex PCR; TCRdb's copy has only in-frame clones and lacks some. The sample holds around 430,000 clones, roughly 83% seen once. Sequencing was performed on PBMCs. The receptors originated from a woman in her 40s in good health. Some clones in this sample may be carry-over from other donors' samples.

This clone was counted a single time. The V call is TRBV10-2, the J call TRBJ2-1; 12 nucleotides agree with TRBD2. Germline trimming cut 7 bases from V and 9 bases from J; bases unmatched to any gene: 10. This CDR3 contains 15 residues. CDR1 and CDR2 from the germline V gene are WSHSY and SAAADI. The CDR3 DNA is TGCGCCAGCACCGAGGGTCTAGCGGGAGGGAGTGAGCAGTTCTTC. It is translated as CASTEGLAGGSEQFF.

This chain uses TRBV28 with TRBJ2-7, with 7 bases identical to TRBD2. The V and J ends lost 6 bases and 1 base, in that order; junction bases with no gene match: 6. The CDR3 has 14 amino acids. Germline CDR1 is MDHEN and CDR2 is SYDVKM. The CDR3 region is CASRMGGRSYEQYF. The DNA for the CDR3 is TGTGCCAGCAGGATGGGGGGGAGATCCTACGAGCAGTACTTC.

This clone appeared once. The chain joins TRBV5-1 to TRBJ1-1; no definite D call. The CDR3 consists of 14 residues. CDR1 SGHRS and CDR2 YFSETQ come from the germline V gene. Between the trimmed V and J ends, which lost 4 bases and 5 bases, there was a span of 15 bases. The CDR3 here is CASSPGRENTEAFF. CDR3 bases: TGCGCCAGCAGCCCAGGACGGGAGAATACTGAAGCTTTCTTT.

The chain has TRBV29-1 and TRBJ2-1, with a weak D call TRBD2 (6 bases). Germline lookup yields CDR1 SQVTM and CDR2 ANQGSEA. The CDR3 has 12 residues. V lost 5 bases and J 10 bases, leaving 15 bases between the germline ends. The chain's CDR3 is CSVWWGEEEQFF. The DNA of the CDR3 is TGCAGCGTTTGGTGGGGGGAAGAGGAGCAGTTCTTC.

J is TRBJ2-7 and V is TRBV19; TRBD1 aligns across 10 bases. Looked up from germline, CDR1 is LNHDA and CDR2 is SQIVND (reference sequence). The CDR3 extends over 15 amino acids. V gave up 4 bases and J gave up 2 bases; unmatched junction bases: 5. The CDR3 loop is CASSTPTGGPYEQYF. CDR3 nucleotide sequence: TGTGCCAGTAGTACGCCGACAGGGGGCCCCTACGAGCAGTACTTC.

V gene TRBV5-1 combines with J gene TRBJ1-1; the match to TRBD1 covers 8 bases. Per the germline V gene, CDR1 is SGHRS and CDR2 is YFSETQ. The V and J ends lost 2 bases and 1 base, in that order; junction bases with no gene match: 4. The CDR3 length is 15 residues. This CDR3 reads CASSFLTGENTEAFF. The CDR3, as DNA: TGCGCCAGCAGCTTCCTGACAGGGGAGAACACTGAAGCTTTCTTT. The full variable domain, completed using reference TRBV5-1 and TRBJ1-1, is KAGVTQTPRYLIKTRGQQVTLSCSPISGHRSVSWYQQTPGQGLQFLFEYFSETQRNKGNFPGRFSGRQFSNSRSEMNVSTLELGDSALYLCASSFLTGENTEAFFGQGTRLTVV.

V and J are TRBV18 and TRBJ2-7; D may be TRBD2 (5 bases). Trimming removed 3 bases from V and 1 base from J, with 10 bases in between. The CDR3 runs to 14 residues. Germline values: CDR1 KGHSH, CDR2 LQKENI. CDR3 amino acids: CASSPQSGSYEQYF. The CDR3 coding sequence is TGTGCCAGCTCACCTCAATCGGGGTCCTACGAGCAGTACTTC.

This clone has just one count. This chain links TRBV11-3 with TRBJ2-1, with 10 bases that match TRBD2. Germline V CDR1 and CDR2: SGHNT, YENEEA. V shed 5 bases and J 0 bases; nucleotides not matched to a gene: 4. The CDR3 consists of 16 residues. This CDR3 is CASSVVAGGSYNEQFF. CDR3 sequence (DNA): TGTGCCAGCAGCGTTGTAGCGGGAGGCTCCTACAATGAGCAGTTCTTC.

The chain uses TRBV29-1 and TRBJ2-1; D not certain. There are 11 residues in the CDR3. V was trimmed by 4 bases and J by 4 bases, leaving 5 bases between them. The germline V gene encodes CDR1 SQVTM and CDR2 ANQGSEA. The CDR3 DNA sequence: TGCAGCGTTGTAACGTACAATGAGCAGTTCTTC. Encoded protein: CSVVTYNEQFF.

The genes are TRBV2 and TRBJ1-1; 7 positions agree with TRBD1. CDR1 SNHLY and CDR2 FYNNEI come from the germline V gene. This CDR3 is built from 14 residues. After removal of 5 bases from V and 2 bases from J, the junction contained 5 bases not matched to a gene. As DNA, the CDR3 is TGTGCCAGCAGTAAGACAGGGATTAACACTGAAGCTTTCTTT. This translates into CASSKTGINTEAFF.